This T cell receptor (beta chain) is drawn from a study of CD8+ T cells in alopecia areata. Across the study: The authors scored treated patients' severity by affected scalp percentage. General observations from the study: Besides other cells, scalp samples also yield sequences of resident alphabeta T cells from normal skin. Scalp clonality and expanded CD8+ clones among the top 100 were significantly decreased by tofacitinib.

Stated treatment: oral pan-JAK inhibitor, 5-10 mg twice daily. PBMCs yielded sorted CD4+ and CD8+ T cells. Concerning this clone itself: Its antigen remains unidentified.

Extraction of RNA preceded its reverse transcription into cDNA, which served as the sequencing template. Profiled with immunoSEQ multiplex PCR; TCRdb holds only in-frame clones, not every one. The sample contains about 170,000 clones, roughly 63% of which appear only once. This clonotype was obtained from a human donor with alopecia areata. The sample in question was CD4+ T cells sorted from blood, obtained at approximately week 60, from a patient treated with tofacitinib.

CDR3 DNA: TGCGCCAGCAGCCAAGAGATTGGCAGCGGCTACACCTTC. The encoded protein is CASSQEIGSGYTF. The chain links TRBV4-1 to TRBJ1-2; unclear D gene. V shed 0 bases and J shed 8 bases, with 10 bases lying between them. This CDR3 is 13 amino acids long. Germline loops: CDR1 MGHRA, CDR2 YSYEKL.